These 5 T cell receptor beta chains were all obtained from the same sample, sequenced in a study of blood T cell repertoires in COVID-19. This table comes from immunoSEQ multiplex PCR, and its TCRdb copy is limited to in-frame clones, with some not included. The repertoire holds more than 100,000 clones, with 81% as singletons. Source material: peripheral blood. These receptors were taken from a woman aged 60 to 75 with active or convalescent COVID-19.

The rearrangement uses TRBV5-6 and TRBJ2-7, with D uncertain. CDR1 and CDR2 from the germline V gene are SGHDT and YYEEEE. The V end lost 6 bases, the J end lost 2 bases, and 15 bases lay between the germline ends. The CDR3 consists of 14 residues. CDR3 nucleotide sequence: TGTGCCAGCATCCCCTTCCAGGCCCCCTACGAGCAGTACTTC. Translating gives CASIPFQAPYEQYF.

J is TRBJ1-1 and V is TRBV9; TRBD1 matches at 7 bases. This CDR3 has 14 residues. V trimming: 4 bases; J trimming: 2 bases; junction bases outside the gene matches: 5. Per germline, CDR1 SGDLS and CDR2 YYNGEE. CDR3 protein: CASSFGTANTEAFF. DNA for the CDR3: TGTGCCAGCAGCTTCGGGACAGCAAACACTGAAGCTTTCTTT.

The rearrangement uses TRBV11-2 and TRBJ1-1, with unresolved D. V was cut by 2 bases and J by 4 bases, with 14 bases left in between. CDR1 is SGHAT and CDR2 is FQNNGV in the germline V gene. CDR3 length: 15 amino acids. The CDR3 DNA is TGTGCCAGCAGCTTATGGTACAGAGAAGGCACTGAAGCTTTCTTT. Protein product: CASSLWYREGTEAFF.

The chain combines TRBV7-8 with TRBJ2-7; 8 bases match TRBD2. CDR1 and CDR2 (germline): SGHVS, FQNEAQ. The CDR3 covers 15 residues. J lost 5 bases, V lost 5 bases, and 11 bases had no gene match. The CDR3 loop reads CASSPRLAGINEQYF. In nucleotides, the CDR3 is TGTGCCAGCAGCCCCCGGTTAGCGGGAATCAACGAGCAGTACTTC.

As to this clone: At one end, the junction sequence differs from germline, possibly due to a read error. Other nucleotide sequences in the sample specify the same CDR3. The V call is TRBV19, the J call TRBJ1-3, with D perhaps TRBD1 (5 bases). This CDR3 spans 15 amino acids. Germline lookup yields CDR1 LNHDA and CDR2 SQIVND (reference sequence). The CDR3 nucleotides read TGTGCCAGTAAAGGGCAGGGCCACTCTGGAAATACCATATATTTT. Its translation is CASKGQGHSGNTIYF.